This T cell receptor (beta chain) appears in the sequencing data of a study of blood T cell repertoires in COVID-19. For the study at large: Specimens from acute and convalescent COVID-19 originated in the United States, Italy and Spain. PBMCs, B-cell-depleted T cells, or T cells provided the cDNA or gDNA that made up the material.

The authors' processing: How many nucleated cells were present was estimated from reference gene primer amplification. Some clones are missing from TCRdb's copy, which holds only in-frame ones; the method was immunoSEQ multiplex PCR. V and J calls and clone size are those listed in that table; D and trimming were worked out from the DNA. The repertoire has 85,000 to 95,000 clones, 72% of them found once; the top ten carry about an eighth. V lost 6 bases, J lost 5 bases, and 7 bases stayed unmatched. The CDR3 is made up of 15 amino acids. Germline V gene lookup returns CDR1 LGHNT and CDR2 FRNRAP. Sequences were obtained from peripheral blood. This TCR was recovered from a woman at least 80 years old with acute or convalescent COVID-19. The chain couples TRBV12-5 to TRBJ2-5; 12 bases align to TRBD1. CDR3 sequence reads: CASGAGTGGLETQYF. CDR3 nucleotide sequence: TGTGCTAGTGGAGCTGGGACAGGGGGCCTGGAGACCCAGTACTTC.